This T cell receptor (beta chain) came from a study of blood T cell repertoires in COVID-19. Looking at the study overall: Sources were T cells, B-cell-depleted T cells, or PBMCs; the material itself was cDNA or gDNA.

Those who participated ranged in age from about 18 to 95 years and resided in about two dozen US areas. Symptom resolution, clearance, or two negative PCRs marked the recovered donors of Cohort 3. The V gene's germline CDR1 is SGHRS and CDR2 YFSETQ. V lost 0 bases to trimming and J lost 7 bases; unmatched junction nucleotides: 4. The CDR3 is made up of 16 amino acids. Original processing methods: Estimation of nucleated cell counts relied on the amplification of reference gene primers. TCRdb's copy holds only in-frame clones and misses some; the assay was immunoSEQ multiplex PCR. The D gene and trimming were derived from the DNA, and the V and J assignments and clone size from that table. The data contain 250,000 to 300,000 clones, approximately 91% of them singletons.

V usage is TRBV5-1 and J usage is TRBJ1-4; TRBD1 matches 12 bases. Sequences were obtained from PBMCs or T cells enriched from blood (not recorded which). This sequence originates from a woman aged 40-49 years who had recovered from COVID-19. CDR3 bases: TGCGCCAGCAGCTTGGGGGACAGGGGGCGAGGTGAAAAACTGTTTTTT. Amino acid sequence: CASSLGDRGRGEKLFF.